The sequence of this T cell receptor (beta chain) was determined in a study of cytomegalovirus exposure and HLA in healthy donors. Across the study: Prior work identified some 120 million unique TCR beta sequences in some 180 million T cells. About 82 million unique TCRs from HLA-typed donors were held in an early release of data.

Both 60 Vbeta primers and 13 Jbeta primers went into the PCR. Using immunoSEQ multiplex PCR, the repertoire was profiled, and TCRdb retains in-frame clones only, with some absent. In all, the sample yields about 120,000 clones. Deletions cut 3 bases from V and 3 bases from J, with 10 bases between. CDR3 length: 14 residues. CDR1 is MDHEN and CDR2 is SYDVKM in the germline V gene. V is TRBV28 and J is TRBJ2-3; no clear D. This TCR was sampled from a man aged 18 to 30 in good health and CMV-seronegative. Sequenced sample: PBMCs. This chain's CDR3 is CASSFPELTDTQYF. The DNA for the CDR3 is TGTGCCAGCAGTTTCCCGGAGTTGACAGATACGCAGTATTTT.